The 14 T cell receptor beta chains reported below all come from one sample, sequenced in a study of cytomegalovirus exposure and HLA in healthy donors. 13 Jbeta primers and 60 Vbeta primers were used for the PCR. Assay: immunoSEQ multiplex PCR; the TCRdb copy retains only in-frame clones and omits some. The listing contains roughly 100,000 clones. Sequencing was performed on PBMCs. These receptors were obtained from a man over 45 in good health and CMV-seropositive.

The chain recombines TRBV6-1 with TRBJ1-1; TRBD1 matches at 7 bases. The J segment lost 0 bases and the V segment lost 2 bases, leaving 3 bases of the junction unmatched. The CDR3 sequence is 15 residues long. Germline V CDR1 and CDR2: MNHNS, SASEGT. The DNA for the CDR3 is TGTGCCAGCAGTGAAAAGGGACAGATGAACACTGAAGCTTTCTTT. Amino acids: CASSEKGQMNTEAFF.

V and J are TRBV18 and TRBJ2-5, with D perhaps matching TRBD2 (5 bases). This CDR3 contains 16 residues. Germline V lookup: CDR1 KGHSH, CDR2 LQKENI. V shed 0 bases and J shed 7 bases, with 18 bases lying between them. The CDR3 sequence is CASSPPATGTKGTQYF. The CDR3 DNA is TGTGCCAGCTCACCACCTGCAACGGGAACCAAGGGGACCCAGTACTTC.

The CDR3 DNA reads as TGCGCCACACTAGCCTACGAGCAGTACGTC. It is translated as CATLAYEQYV. The rearrangement links TRBV5-1 to TRBJ2-7; D might be TRBD2 (5 bases). Trimming took off 9 bases at V and 2 bases at J, with 6 bases between the two ends. The CDR3 runs to 10 residues. Germline V gene sequence: CDR1 SGHRS, CDR2 YFSETQ.

The chain recombines TRBV30 with TRBJ2-3; D is perhaps TRBD2 (6 bases). The CDR3 totals 14 residues. Germline loops: CDR1 GTSNPN, CDR2 SVGIG (reference sequence). Trimming took off 0 bases at V and 2 bases at J, with 9 bases between the two ends. The CDR3 is CAWSVGGYTDTQYF. CDR3 coding DNA: TGTGCCTGGAGTGTGGGGGGATACACAGATACGCAGTATTTT.

The rearrangement links TRBV20-1 to TRBJ2-7; D is perhaps TRBD2 (6 bases). The germline V gene has CDR1 DFQATT and CDR2 SNEGSKA (reference sequence). This CDR3 region has 11 residues. V lost 5 bases to trimming and J lost 3 bases, with 8 bases between them. This chain's CDR3 is CSAQDYYEQYF. The CDR3, as DNA: TGCAGTGCTCAGGACTACTACGAGCAGTACTTC.

This chain connects TRBV6-5 to TRBJ1-1; D uncertain. The CDR3 has 15 residues. Deletions cut 3 bases from V and 4 bases from J, with 15 bases between. Germline CDR1 is MNHEY and CDR2 is SVGAGI. The CDR3 spells CASSYGHGLSTEAFF. CDR3 nucleotides: TGTGCCAGCAGTTATGGGCATGGACTGAGCACTGAAGCTTTCTTT.

The chain uses TRBV9 and TRBJ2-2, with a weak D call TRBD2 (5 bases). Looked up from germline, CDR1 is SGDLS and CDR2 is YYNGEE. The CDR3 extends over 15 amino acids. Trimming shortened V by 4 bases and J by 5 bases, and 15 bases separated the two germline ends. The CDR3 bases are TGTGCCAGCAGCTCCCAAGGACTCGGTACCGGGGAGCTGTTTTTT. Translation: CASSSQGLGTGELFF.

The rearrangement links TRBV2 to TRBJ2-2; D may be TRBD2 (6 bases). Germline CDR1 reads SNHLY; CDR2 reads FYNNEI. The CDR3 contains 15 residues. The germline V and J ends were trimmed by 5 bases and 4 bases, with 14 bases remaining between them. CDR3 coding DNA: TGTGCCAGCAGTATTGGGAGGCGTGGCACCGGGGAGCTGTTTTTT. Translating it yields CASSIGRRGTGELFF.

The V call is TRBV2, the J call TRBJ1-5; 8 bases match TRBD1. J lost 5 bases, V lost 6 bases, and 9 bases had no gene match. This CDR3 is built from 15 residues. The germline CDR1 and CDR2 sequences are SNHLY and FYNNEI. The CDR3 region is CASRADRGLHQPQHF. The CDR3 DNA sequence: TGTGCCAGCAGAGCCGACAGGGGACTTCATCAGCCCCAGCATTTT.

The genes are TRBV11-3 and TRBJ2-5; 7 nucleotides match TRBD2. This CDR3 has 14 amino acids. CDR1 and CDR2 from the germline V gene are SGHNT and YENEEA. The J segment lost 4 bases and the V segment lost 5 bases, leaving 7 bases of the junction unmatched. Written as DNA, the CDR3 is TGTGCCAGCAGCCCCCCGCGGGAGAGAGAGACCCAGTACTTC. It yields the protein CASSPPRERETQYF.

The chain uses TRBV2 and TRBJ2-3; D ambiguous. Deletions cut 6 bases from V and 0 bases from J, with 16 bases between. The CDR3 consists of 16 residues. CDR1 SNHLY and CDR2 FYNNEI come from the germline V gene. As DNA, the CDR3 is TGTGCCAGCAGCGCGGTAATCCAATCTAGCACAGATACGCAGTATTTT. This codes for CASSAVIQSSTDTQYF.

The chain is built from TRBV30 and TRBJ2-3; maybe TRBD2 (5 bases). This CDR3 has 12 residues. Trimming took off 3 bases at V and 6 bases at J, with 10 bases between the two ends. Per the germline V gene, CDR1 is GTSNPN and CDR2 is SVGIG (reference sequence). The CDR3 region is CAWRPLGDTQYF. The DNA for the CDR3 is TGTGCCTGGAGGCCACTAGGGGATACGCAGTATTTT.

The chain couples TRBV5-1 to TRBJ2-2, with 11 positions matching TRBD2. The CDR3 has 16 amino acids. The V and J ends lost 0 bases and 5 bases, in that order; junction bases with no gene match: 3. From germline, CDR1 is SGHRS and CDR2 YFSETQ. The CDR3 coding sequence is TGCGCCAGCAGCTTGGAGGGGACTAGCGGAACCGGGGAGCTGTTTTTT. Translation: CASSLEGTSGTGELFF.

The chain couples TRBV7-2 to TRBJ2-7; 14 bases agree with TRBD2. Germline lookup yields CDR1 SGHTA and CDR2 FQGNSA. Trimming took 5 bases from V and 1 from J; bases not matched to a gene: 7. This CDR3 has 17 amino acids. The CDR3 DNA sequence: TGTGCCAGCAGCAGAGGGACTAGCGGGAGTAGGTCCTACGAGCAGTACTTC. This codes for CASSRGTSGSRSYEQYF.